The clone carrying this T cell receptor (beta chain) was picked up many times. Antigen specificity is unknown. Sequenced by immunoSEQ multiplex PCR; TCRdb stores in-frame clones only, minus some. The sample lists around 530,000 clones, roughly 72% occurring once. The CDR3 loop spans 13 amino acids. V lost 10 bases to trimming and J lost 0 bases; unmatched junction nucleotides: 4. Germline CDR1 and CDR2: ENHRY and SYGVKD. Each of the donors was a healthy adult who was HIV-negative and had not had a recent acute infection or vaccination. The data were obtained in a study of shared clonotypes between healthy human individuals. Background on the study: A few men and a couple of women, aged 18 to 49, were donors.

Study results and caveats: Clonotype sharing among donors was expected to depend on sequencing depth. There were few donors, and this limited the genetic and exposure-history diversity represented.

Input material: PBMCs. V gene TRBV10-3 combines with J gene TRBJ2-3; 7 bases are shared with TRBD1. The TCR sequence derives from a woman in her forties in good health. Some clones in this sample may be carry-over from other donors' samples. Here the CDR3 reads CATRDSSTDTQYF. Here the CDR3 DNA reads TGTGCCACCAGGGACAGCAGCACAGATACGCAGTATTTT.